Given below is one TCR beta chain in context. The sample belongs to a study of OX40 agonist ivuxolimab in advanced cancers. Study-level background: Melanoma, hepatocellular carcinoma, head and neck or renal cell cancer occurred in dose-escalation patients. Checkpoint inhibitors had been given previously to 40% of patients.

The V and J ends lost 3 bases and 5 bases respectively, with 10 bases between them. The CDR3 runs 13 residues. In germline, CDR1 is SSHAT, CDR2 FNYEAQ (reference sequence). Data came from immunoSEQ multiplex PCR; TCRdb stores just in-frame clones and leaves some out. The profile shows roughly 35,000 clones, roughly 81% of them singletons. Source: CD4+ or CD8+ T cells sorted from blood, taken in a trial of the OX40 agonist ivuxolimab. The rearrangement uses TRBV7-7 and TRBJ2-5, with D tentatively TRBD1 or TRBD2 (5 bases each). The clonotype originates from an adult with an advanced solid tumor such as melanoma, head and neck, liver or kidney cancer. CDR3 bases: TGTGCCAGCAGCTTTGGGACGAGGGAGACCCAGTACTTC. Amino acids: CASSFGTRETQYF.